This paragraph covers one T cell receptor beta chain sequence. As yet, its antigen is unknown. The V gene lost 10 bases and the J gene lost 1 base, with 7 bases spanning the gap. Germline CDR1 reads MNHNY; CDR2 reads SVGAGI (reference sequence). This CDR3 comprises 11 residues. This sample stems from a study of CD8+CD57+ T cells in acquired aplastic anemia. For the study at large: Yields of DNA that came from sorted CD4+ and CD8+ cells averaged roughly 3.2 ug. Overall study findings and caveats: Researchers report that about 29 CD8+ CDR3 sequences appeared in both patients and controls.

Sequenced patients had shown CD8+CD57+ cell expansion by flow cytometry. Each patient carried a diagnosis of severe acquired aplastic anemia. Untreated patients provided the blood samples, with no therapy given before sampling. According to the study, genomic DNA was the template for TCR beta VDJ and CDR3 profiling. TCRdb re-derived calls from the reads in MiXCR, one entry per CDR3 protein. The table lists 200,000 to 250,000 distinct CDR3 sequences, under 55% of them singletons, with about 20% in the top ten. Specimen: sorted CD4+, CD8+, or CD8+CD57+ T cells (not recorded which) from PBMCs. The V gene is TRBV6-6, the J gene TRBJ1-1; weak D call: TRBD1 (6 bases). This sequence was found in a human donor with aplastic anemia. DNA of the CDR3: TGTGCCACGACAGGGAACACTGAAGCTTTCTTT. Translation gives CATTGNTEAFF.